This TCR beta chain was identified during a study of T cell repertoires in cytomegalovirus infection. Study background: Well-studied HLA-B-restricted CMV epitopes were used in the study alongside recently identified HLA-C-restricted ones.

TCRdb re-called the reads with MiXCR, one entry per CDR3 protein. The sample holds some 350,000 distinct CDR3 sequences, about 28% seen once. Details on this clonotype: What it binds is not known.

V lost 4 bases and J 8 bases, leaving 12 bases between the germline ends. The CDR3 covers 13 residues. The chain carries TRBV12-3 or TRBV12-4 and TRBJ2-1; D remains ambiguous. The sequence derives from a human donor in good health (CMV status not recorded). Some clones in this sample may be carry-over from other donors' samples. The sample in question was cultured PBMCs, obtained from culture after CMV antigen stimulation. CDR3 coding DNA: TGTGCCAGCAGTTCCCGGAGAAAGTATGAGCAGTTCTTC. This encodes CASSSRRKYEQFF.